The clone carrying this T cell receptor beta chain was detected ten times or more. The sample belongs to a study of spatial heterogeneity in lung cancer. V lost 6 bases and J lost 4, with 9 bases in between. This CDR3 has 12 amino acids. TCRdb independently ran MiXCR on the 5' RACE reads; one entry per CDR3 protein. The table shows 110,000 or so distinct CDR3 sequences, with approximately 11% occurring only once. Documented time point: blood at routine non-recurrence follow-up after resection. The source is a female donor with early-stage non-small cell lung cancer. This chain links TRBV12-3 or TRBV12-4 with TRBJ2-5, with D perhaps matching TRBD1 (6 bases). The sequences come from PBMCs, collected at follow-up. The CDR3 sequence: CASRSGVETQYF. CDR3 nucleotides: TGTGCCAGCAGATCAGGGGTAGAGACCCAGTACTTC.